This TCR beta chain was documented in a study of OX40 agonist ivuxolimab in advanced cancers. TCRdb's copy holds only in-frame clones and misses some; the assay was immunoSEQ multiplex PCR. The sample has approximately 57,000 clones, roughly 90% seen once. The CDR3 spans 15 residues. This chain connects TRBV21-1 to TRBJ2-7; the listed D gene, TRBD2, was not tested against the DNA. TRBV21-1 is described as a pseudogene. This sequence originates from an adult with an advanced solid tumor such as melanoma, head and neck, liver or kidney cancer. Here the sequenced sample was CD4+ or CD8+ T cells sorted from blood, taken in a trial of the OX40 agonist ivuxolimab. CDR3 amino acids: CASSKRAPRGLEQYV. The CDR3 DNA reads as TGTGCCAGCAGCAAACGGGCCCCGCGGGGGCTCGAGCAGTACGTC.